This T cell receptor beta chain was retrieved from a study of T cell repertoires in cytomegalovirus infection (dated by TCRdb to the late 2010s). For the study in its entirety: Donor HLA type was relevant to the analysis, because carriage of CMV infection together with the matching HLA type was indicated by public TCR beta signatures.

The listed sequencing device is Illumina HiSeq 1500. TCRdb itself trimmed the public reads at Q25 with fastp, ran MiXCR and retained productive beta chains. Entries that share a CDR3 protein sequence are merged under the most common genes and DNA. This sample holds about 740,000 distinct CDR3 sequences; less than 40% were observed only once. The ten largest clones take up roughly 2.9% of the sample. In the germline V gene (reference sequence), CDR1 corresponds to SGHNT and CDR2 to YYREEE. V drops 3 bases and J drops 6 bases, leaving 14 bases in between. From the cysteine up to the phenylalanine, the CDR3 has a length of 14 residues. Solely the CDR3 DNA is kept, with 42 bases framed from the first base. This clonotype has only a few counts. There is no known antigen for this receptor. Per-base quality was not reported, and no clone a single base away is much larger than it. What the study reported, not specific to this receptor: In both this cohort and an independent roughly 330-donor cohort, the cumulative frequency of public TCR beta family members distinguished carriers of CMV infection plus the relevant HLA type. The ex vivo response was dominated by HLA-C-restricted CMV-specific TCR beta clonotypes, which also provided the single most frequent clonotype in two of eight donors.

The chain is encoded by TRBV5-4 joined to TRBJ2-3; the D call could be TRBD1 or TRBD2, with each sharing 6 bases. The sample consisted of PBMCs. This receptor was obtained from a human donor in good health (CMV status not recorded). Some clones in this sample may be carry-over from other donors' samples. The CDR3 loop reads CASSWSGAGDTQYF. The bases are TGTGCCAGCAGCTGGTCGGGGGCTGGGGATACGCAGTATTTT.